This T cell receptor (beta chain) was found in a study of monozygotic twins with inflammatory bowel disease. The CDR3 consists of 14 residues. Germline V gene data show CDR1 as SSHAT and CDR2 as FNYEAQ (reference sequence). TCRdb reprocessed the 5' RACE reads, with one entry per CDR3 protein and no DNA. The table lists over 150,000 distinct CDR3 sequences. This chain joins TRBV7-7 and TRBJ2-2. Sequencing used blood. This clonotype was sampled from a human donor with ulcerative colitis or Crohn's disease, or a healthy co-twin of an affected twin (not recorded which). This CDR3 is CASSFTDGSGELFF. Looking up the rest from reference TRBV7-7 and TRBJ2-2 gives the full variable domain: GAGVSQSPRYKVTKRGQDVTLRCDPISSHATLYWYQQALGQGPEFLTYFNYEAQPDKSGLPSDRFSAERPEGSISTLTIQRTEQRDSAMYRCASSFTDGSGELFFGEGSRLTVL.